A selection of T cell receptor beta chains follows, all from one sample in a study of blood T cell repertoires in COVID-19. The method was immunoSEQ multiplex PCR; TCRdb's version includes in-frame clones alone and lacks a portion of them. The sample lists 200,000 to 250,000 clones; 85% to 90% were seen once. The sequenced sample consisted of PBMCs or T cells enriched from blood (not recorded which). These receptors were taken from a woman aged 45 to 65 in a cohort exposed to, infected with or recovered from COVID-19 (not recorded which). Each CDR3 is given with its conserved first and last residue. Clone sizes are given selectively: once, few, many, or a class where the clone is expanded.

V gene: TRBV9; clone size: -; J gene: TRBJ1-6; CDR3 protein: CASSVATGGFHSPLHF
V gene: TRBV12-2; clone size: -; J gene: TRBJ2-3; CDR3 protein: CASRSTRGASAGGCTDTQYF
V gene: TRBV4-3; clone size: -; J gene: TRBJ2-3; CDR3 protein: CASSQTQADTQYF
V gene: TRBV6-5; clone size: -; J gene: TRBJ1-5; CDR3 protein: CASSHRGHQPQHF
V gene: TRBV28; clone size: -; J gene: TRBJ1-4; CDR3 protein: CASSPRQGQLFF
V gene: TRBV18; clone size: once; J gene: TRBJ1-1; CDR3 protein: CASSPTVMNTEAFF
V gene: TRBV27; clone size: -; J gene: TRBJ1-5; CDR3 protein: CASRDRRDESNQPQHF
V gene: TRBV6-1; clone size: -; J gene: TRBJ1-4; CDR3 protein: CASRDRATNEKLFF
V gene: TRBV4-3; clone size: once; J gene: TRBJ1-4; CDR3 protein: CASSQVRKEKLFF
V gene: TRBV15; clone size: -; J gene: TRBJ2-3; CDR3 protein: CATSRDLTTRSDTQYF
V gene: TRBV28; clone size: -; J gene: TRBJ1-5; CDR3 protein: CASSWGQSNQPQHF
V gene: TRBV5-1; clone size: few; J gene: TRBJ2-2; CDR3 protein: CASSVSGGNTGELFF
V gene: TRBV9; clone size: once; J gene: TRBJ2-5; CDR3 protein: CASSVGGPQETQYF
V gene: TRBV7-2; clone size: once; J gene: TRBJ1-5; CDR3 protein: CASSLEGRGRNQPQHF
V gene: TRBV6-2/TRBV6-3; clone size: -; J gene: TRBJ2-6; CDR3 protein: CASSPFNPGANVLTF
V gene: TRBV7-6; clone size: -; J gene: TRBJ2-7; CDR3 protein: CASSSTYRGNYEQYF
V gene: TRBV25-1; clone size: -; J gene: TRBJ2-7; CDR3 protein: CASRRQSSYEQYF
V gene: TRBV3-1/TRBV3-2; clone size: -; J gene: TRBJ2-5; CDR3 protein: CARMNYQETQYF
V gene: TRBV4-3; clone size: -; J gene: TRBJ2-5; CDR3 protein: CASSQVLGGVQETQYF
V gene: TRBV12-5; clone size: once; J gene: TRBJ1-4; CDR3 protein: CASGLGVQGHPTNEKLFF
V gene: TRBV7-2; clone size: -; J gene: TRBJ1-5; CDR3 protein: CASSLMQGGSNQPQHF
V gene: TRBV6-4; clone size: -; J gene: TRBJ1-2; CDR3 protein: CASSLREGDYGYTF
V gene: TRBV4-2; clone size: -; J gene: TRBJ2-1; CDR3 protein: CASSQDWTSGTYNEQFF
V gene: TRBV3-1/TRBV3-2; clone size: -; J gene: TRBJ1-1; CDR3 protein: CASSQALRAEAFF
V gene: TRBV6-6; clone size: -; J gene: TRBJ1-6; CDR3 protein: CASRGGDSYNSPLHF
V gene: TRBV9; clone size: -; J gene: TRBJ2-5; CDR3 protein: CASSLRTSGGETQYF
V gene: TRBV5-1; clone size: -; J gene: TRBJ2-7; CDR3 protein: CASSPLAGNSYEQYF
V gene: TRBV5-1; clone size: -; J gene: TRBJ1-2; CDR3 protein: CASSPGTVRGYTF
V gene: TRBV5-8; clone size: -; J gene: TRBJ1-6; CDR3 protein: CASSLGRENSPLHF
V gene: TRBV2; clone size: -; J gene: TRBJ2-3; CDR3 protein: CASSGTSGDTDTQYF
V gene: TRBV18; clone size: few; J gene: TRBJ1-4; CDR3 protein: CASSPPTGGNEKLFF
V gene: TRBV20-1; clone size: few; J gene: TRBJ1-6; CDR3 protein: CSASLRPGAGGERSSPLHF
V gene: TRBV6-5; clone size: -; J gene: TRBJ1-1; CDR3 protein: CASSRAQAEAFF
V gene: TRBV19; clone size: -; J gene: TRBJ1-6; CDR3 protein: CASKGGAYNSPLHF